Listed below are T cell receptor beta chains from one sample, sequenced in a study of blood T cell repertoires in COVID-19. Data came from immunoSEQ multiplex PCR; TCRdb stores just in-frame clones and leaves some out. Here the sample spans 60,000 to 65,000 clones, around 80% being singletons. Sequenced input: peripheral blood. These receptor sequences come from a man aged 60-69 years with COVID-19, enrolled during active disease. Both conserved end residues are part of each CDR3. A D gene is named only where the DNA matches it firmly. Not every row has a clone size; where given, it reads once, few, many or a size class.

clone_size,d_call,v_call,j_call,cdr3_nt,cdr3_aa
once,TRBD2,TRBV25-1,TRBJ2-1,TGTGCCAGCAGTGATGCGGGAGGCTCCTACAATGAGCAGTTCTTC,CASSDAGGSYNEQFF
many,NA,TRBV9,TRBJ2-6,TGTGCCAGCAGCGTACATCCCGGGGAAGGGGCCAACGTCCTGACTTTC,CASSVHPGEGANVLTF
NA,TRBD2,TRBV7-2,TRBJ2-5,TGTGCCAGCAGCTTAGGGACTAGCGGGGGCGGAGAGACCCAGTACTTC,CASSLGTSGGGETQYF
NA,TRBD1,TRBV19,TRBJ1-5,TGTGCCAGTAGTATAAGGGGACAGGGCCCTTCAATTTCCCAGCATTTT,CASSIRGQGPSISQHF
NA,NA,TRBV2,TRBJ2-5,TGTGCCAGCAGTGGGGGAGGAGGGGAGACCCAGTACTTC,CASSGGGGETQYF
few,NA,TRBV28,TRBJ2-7,TGTGCCAGCACAGTCCCGTCGGGTCGGGGAACGTACTTC,CASTVPSGRGTYF
NA,NA,TRBV19,TRBJ1-3,TGTGCCAGTACAGGACTCTCTGGAAACACCATATATTTT,CASTGLSGNTIYF
NA,NA,TRBV24-1,TRBJ2-6,TGTGCCACCAGTCAGGGCTACGGGGCCAACGTCCTGACTTTC,CATSQGYGANVLTF
NA,TRBD2,TRBV2,TRBJ2-2,TGTGCCACTAAGCTAGCGGGAGTCACCGGGGAGCTGTTTTTT,CATKLAGVTGELFF
few,NA,TRBV7-2,TRBJ1-3,TGTGCCAGCAGCTTAGAGCGGCAGACTGCGCTAAGTGGAAACACCATATATTTT,CASSLERQTALSGNTIYF
once,TRBD1,TRBV9,TRBJ2-7,TGTGCCAGCAGCGTAGGGGGGACAGGACTCCTCGAGCAGTACTTC,CASSVGGTGLLEQYF
few,NA,TRBV28,TRBJ2-5,TGTGCCAGCAGTTTACAAACCCCAGGGGCCCGGGAGACCCAGTACTTC,CASSLQTPGARETQYF
few,NA,TRBV19,TRBJ1-5,TGTGCCAGTAGTATCATCGAGTATAGCAATCAGCCCCAGCATTTT,CASSIIEYSNQPQHF
NA,NA,TRBV6-1,TRBJ1-1,TGTGCCAGCAGTGAGTTGGGGAGTGACACTGAAGCTTTCTTT,CASSELGSDTEAFF
NA,TRBD1,TRBV29-1,TRBJ1-1,TGCAGCGCAGAAAGCGGGAGGGGGCCCACTGAAGCTTTCTTT,CSAESGRGPTEAFF
NA,NA,TRBV12-3/TRBV12-4,TRBJ1-2,TGTGCCAGCAGTTTGGTCGGAGACTATGGCTACACCTTC,CASSLVGDYGYTF
NA,TRBD1,TRBV19,TRBJ2-7,TGTGCCAGTAGTATGGGGGGGACAGGGACCGAGCAGTACTTC,CASSMGGTGTEQYF
NA,TRBD1,TRBV2,TRBJ1-5,TGTGCCAGCAGCCGGGACAGGGGGCGGGAACAGCCCCAGCATTTT,CASSRDRGREQPQHF
once,NA,TRBV10-3,TRBJ2-5,TGTGCCATCAGTAGCGGGGAGACCCAGTACTTC,CAISSGETQYF
NA,NA,TRBV18,TRBJ2-1,TGTGCCAGCTCACCGGGTTCGGGGCGGGGTCCCTACAATGAGCAGTTCTTC,CASSPGSGRGPYNEQFF
NA,NA,TRBV19,TRBJ1-2,TGTGCCAGTCATCAGGGATGGGGCTATGGCTACACCTTC,CASHQGWGYGYTF
NA,NA,TRBV6-2/TRBV6-3,TRBJ1-6,TGTGCCAGCAGTTACACGGGGGGAGCGCCACCCCTCCACTTT,CASSYTGGAPPLHF
NA,NA,TRBV7-9,TRBJ2-7,TGTGCCAGCACCAGAGGGACACTCTCCTACGAGCAGTACTTC,CASTRGTLSYEQYF
NA,NA,TRBV29-1,TRBJ1-3,TGCAGCGTTGAAGGGGGCCAGGGCGGAAACACCATATATTTT,CSVEGGQGGNTIYF
NA,TRBD2,TRBV7-2,TRBJ2-5,TGTGCCAGCAGCTTAGCCACTAGCGGGAGGCGGGGAGAGACCCAGTACTTC,CASSLATSGRRGETQYF
NA,NA,TRBV28,TRBJ2-3,TGTGCAAGCAGAGCTGCGGACACAGATACGCAGTATTTT,CASRAADTDTQYF
NA,NA,TRBV19,TRBJ1-3,TGTGCCAGTAGCCCCCGCCGACGAGGCGGGAACACCATATATTTT,CASSPRRRGGNTIYF
NA,TRBD1,TRBV24-1,TRBJ1-5,TGTGCCACCAGTAAGGGGACAGGGGGTTTTCAGCCCCAGCATTTT,CATSKGTGGFQPQHF
NA,TRBD2,TRBV3-1/TRBV3-2,TRBJ2-1,TGTGCCAGCAGCCTCCCGGGGGGCTCCTACAATGAGCAGTTCTTC,CASSLPGGSYNEQFF
NA,TRBD2,TRBV7-2,TRBJ2-7,TGTGCCAGCAGTAGGACTAGCGGTACCTACGAGCAGTACTTC,CASSRTSGTYEQYF
few,NA,TRBV11-2,TRBJ2-5,TGTGCCAGCAGCTTAGATACTGGGGGGGAGACCCAGTACTTC,CASSLDTGGETQYF
NA,NA,TRBV6-5,TRBJ1-4,TGTGCCAGCAGGGGGACTTGGGCGAATGAAAAACTGTTTTTT,CASRGTWANEKLFF
NA,TRBD1,TRBV7-9,TRBJ1-2,TGTGCCAGCAGCTATACAGACAGGGGCGAGGGCTACACCTTC,CASSYTDRGEGYTF
few,NA,TRBV4-1,TRBJ1-1,TGCGCCAGCAGCCAAGCGGCTGAGGGCACTGAAGCTTTCTTT,CASSQAAEGTEAFF
once,TRBD2,TRBV9,TRBJ2-7,TGTGCCAGCCCGGGGGGGAGCGGGGCCTGGAACGAGCAGTACTTC,CASPGGSGAWNEQYF
NA,NA,TRBV10-2,TRBJ2-5,TGCGCCAGCAGTGAGGAATACGCTAGTGGGACCCAGTACTTC,CASSEEYASGTQYF
few,NA,TRBV12-3/TRBV12-4,TRBJ1-6,TGTGCCAGCAGTTTACGGTCTTCACCCCTCCACTTT,CASSLRSSPLHF